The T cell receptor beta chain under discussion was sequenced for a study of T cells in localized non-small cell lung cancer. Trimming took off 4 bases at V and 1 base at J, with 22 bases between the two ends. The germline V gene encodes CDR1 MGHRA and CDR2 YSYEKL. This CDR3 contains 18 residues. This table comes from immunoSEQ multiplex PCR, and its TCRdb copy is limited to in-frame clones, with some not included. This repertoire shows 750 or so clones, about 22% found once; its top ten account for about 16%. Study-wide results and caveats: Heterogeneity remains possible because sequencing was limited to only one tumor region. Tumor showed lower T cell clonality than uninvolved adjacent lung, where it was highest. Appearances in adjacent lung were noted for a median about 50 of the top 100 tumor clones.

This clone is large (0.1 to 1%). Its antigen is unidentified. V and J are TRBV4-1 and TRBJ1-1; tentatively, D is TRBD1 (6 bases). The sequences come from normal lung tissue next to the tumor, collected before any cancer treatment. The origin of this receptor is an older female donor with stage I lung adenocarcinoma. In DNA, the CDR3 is TGCGCCAGCAGCCGCCAACAGGGTTTCTTGGATCGGAACACTGAAGCTTTCTTT. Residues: CASSRQQGFLDRNTEAFF.